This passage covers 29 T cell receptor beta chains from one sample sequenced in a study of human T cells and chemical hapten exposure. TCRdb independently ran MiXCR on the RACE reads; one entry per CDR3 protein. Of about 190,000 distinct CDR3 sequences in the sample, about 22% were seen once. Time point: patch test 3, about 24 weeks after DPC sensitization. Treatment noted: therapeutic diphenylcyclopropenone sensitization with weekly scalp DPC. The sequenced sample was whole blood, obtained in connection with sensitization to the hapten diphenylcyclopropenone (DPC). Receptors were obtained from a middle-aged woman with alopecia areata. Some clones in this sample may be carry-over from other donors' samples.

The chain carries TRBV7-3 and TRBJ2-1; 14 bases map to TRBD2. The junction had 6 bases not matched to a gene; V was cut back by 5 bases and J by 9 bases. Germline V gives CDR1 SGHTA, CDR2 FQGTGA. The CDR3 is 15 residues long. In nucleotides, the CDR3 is TGTGCCAGCAGCCAGGGACTAGCGGGAGCAGGTGAGCAGTTCTTC. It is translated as CASSQGLAGAGEQFF.

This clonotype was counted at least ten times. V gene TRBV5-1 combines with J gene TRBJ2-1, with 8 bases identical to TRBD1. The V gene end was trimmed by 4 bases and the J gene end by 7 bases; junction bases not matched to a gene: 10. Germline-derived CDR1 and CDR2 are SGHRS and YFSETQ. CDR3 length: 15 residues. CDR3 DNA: TGCGCCAGCAGCGAAACCGGGACAGGTCAAAATGAGCAGTTCTTC. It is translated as CASSETGTGQNEQFF. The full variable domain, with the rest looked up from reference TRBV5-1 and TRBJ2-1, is KAGVTQTPRYLIKTRGQQVTLSCSPISGHRSVSWYQQTPGQGLQFLFEYFSETQRNKGNFPGRFSGRQFSNSRSEMNVSTLELGDSALYLCASSETGTGQNEQFFGPGTRLTVL.

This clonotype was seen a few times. The CDR3 reads CSARVEEGTDNQPQHF. As DNA, the CDR3 is TGCAGTGCTAGAGTCGAAGAGGGGACAGACAATCAGCCCCAGCATTTT. The chain links TRBV20-1 to TRBJ1-5; TRBD1 agrees at 7 bases. J was trimmed by 3 bases and V by 1 base; bases with no gene match: 9. Germline V CDR1 and CDR2: DFQATT, SNEGSKA (reference sequence). The CDR3 loop spans 16 amino acids.

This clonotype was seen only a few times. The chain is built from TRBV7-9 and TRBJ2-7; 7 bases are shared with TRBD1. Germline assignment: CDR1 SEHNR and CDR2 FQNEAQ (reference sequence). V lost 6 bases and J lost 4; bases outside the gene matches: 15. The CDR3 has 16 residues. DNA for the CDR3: TGTGCCAGCAGGGGAAAAGGGGGCACCTCATATTACGAGCAGTACTTC. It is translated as CASRGKGGTSYYEQYF. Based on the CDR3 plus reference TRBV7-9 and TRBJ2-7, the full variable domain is DTGVSQNPRHKITKRGQNVTFRCDPISEHNRLYWYRQTLGQGPEFLTYFQNEAQLEKSRLLSDRFSAERPKGSFSTLEIQRTEQGDSAMYLCASRGKGGTSYYEQYFGPGTRLTVT.

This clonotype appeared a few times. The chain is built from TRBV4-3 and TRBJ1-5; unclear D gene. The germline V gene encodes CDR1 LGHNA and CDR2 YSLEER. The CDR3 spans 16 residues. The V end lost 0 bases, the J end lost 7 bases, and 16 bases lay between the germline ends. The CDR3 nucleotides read TGCGCCAGCAGCCAAGATATTAGGTCGCTCGGGCAGCCCCAGCATTTT. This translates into CASSQDIRSLGQPQHF.

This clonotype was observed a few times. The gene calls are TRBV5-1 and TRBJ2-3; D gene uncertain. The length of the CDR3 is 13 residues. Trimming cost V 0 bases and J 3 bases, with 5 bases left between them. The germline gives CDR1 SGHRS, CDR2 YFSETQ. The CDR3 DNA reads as TGCGCCAGCAGCTTGGACAGAACAGATACGCAGTATTTT. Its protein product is CASSLDRTDTQYF.

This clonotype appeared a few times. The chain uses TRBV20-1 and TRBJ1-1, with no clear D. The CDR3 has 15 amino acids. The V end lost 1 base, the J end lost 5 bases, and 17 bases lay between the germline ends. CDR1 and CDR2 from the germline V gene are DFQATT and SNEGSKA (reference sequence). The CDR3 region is CSARADGGRRTEAFF. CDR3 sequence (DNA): TGCAGTGCTAGAGCGGACGGAGGGCGTAGGACTGAAGCTTTCTTT.

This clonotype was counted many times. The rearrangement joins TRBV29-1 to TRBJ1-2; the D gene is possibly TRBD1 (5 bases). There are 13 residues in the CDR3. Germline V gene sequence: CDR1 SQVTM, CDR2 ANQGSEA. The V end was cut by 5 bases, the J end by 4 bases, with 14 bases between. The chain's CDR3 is CSVTRQLPYGYTF. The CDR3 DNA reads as TGCAGCGTTACTCGACAGCTACCCTATGGCTACACCTTC.

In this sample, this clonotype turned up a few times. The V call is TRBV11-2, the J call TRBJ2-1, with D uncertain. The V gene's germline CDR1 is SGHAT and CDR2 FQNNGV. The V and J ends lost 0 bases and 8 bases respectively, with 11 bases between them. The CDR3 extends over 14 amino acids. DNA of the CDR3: TGTGCCAGCAGCTTAGATCTCCAAAGCCATGAGCAGTTCTTC. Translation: CASSLDLQSHEQFF.

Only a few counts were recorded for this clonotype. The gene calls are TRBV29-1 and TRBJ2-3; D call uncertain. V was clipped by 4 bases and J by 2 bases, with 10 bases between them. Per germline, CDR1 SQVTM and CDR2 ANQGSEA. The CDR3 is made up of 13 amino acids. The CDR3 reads CSVVGRLTDTQYF. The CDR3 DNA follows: TGCAGCGTTGTAGGAAGACTCACAGATACGCAGTATTTT.

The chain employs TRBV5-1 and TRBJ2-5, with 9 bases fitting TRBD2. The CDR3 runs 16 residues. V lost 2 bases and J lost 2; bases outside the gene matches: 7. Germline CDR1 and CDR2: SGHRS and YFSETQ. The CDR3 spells CASSFEALAGQETQYF. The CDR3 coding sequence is TGCGCCAGCAGCTTTGAGGCACTAGCGGGTCAAGAGACCCAGTACTTC.

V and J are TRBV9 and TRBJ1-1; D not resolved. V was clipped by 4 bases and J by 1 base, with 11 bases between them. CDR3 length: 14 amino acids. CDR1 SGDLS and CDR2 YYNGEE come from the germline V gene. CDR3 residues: CASSPLGRNTEAFF. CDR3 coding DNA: TGTGCCAGCAGCCCCCTCGGTCGGAACACTGAAGCTTTCTTT.

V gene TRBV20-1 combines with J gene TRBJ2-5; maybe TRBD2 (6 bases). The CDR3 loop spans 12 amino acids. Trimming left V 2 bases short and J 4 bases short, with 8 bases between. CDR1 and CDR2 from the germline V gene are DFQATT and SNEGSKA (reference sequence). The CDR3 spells CSARNGGETQYF. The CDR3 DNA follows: TGCAGTGCTAGAAACGGGGGAGAGACCCAGTACTTC.

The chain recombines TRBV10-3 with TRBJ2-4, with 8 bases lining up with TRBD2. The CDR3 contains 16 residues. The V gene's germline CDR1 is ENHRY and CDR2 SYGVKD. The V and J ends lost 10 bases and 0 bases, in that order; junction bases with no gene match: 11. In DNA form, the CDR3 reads TGTGCCACCCGCCCGATAGCGGGGCTAGCCAAAAACATTCAGTACTTC. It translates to CATRPIAGLAKNIQYF.

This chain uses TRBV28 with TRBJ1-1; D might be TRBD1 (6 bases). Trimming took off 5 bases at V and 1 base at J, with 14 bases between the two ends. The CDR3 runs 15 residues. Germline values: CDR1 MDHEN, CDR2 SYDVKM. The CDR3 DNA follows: TGTGCCAGCAGTCCGCTACAGGGCTGGAACACTGAAGCTTTCTTT. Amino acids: CASSPLQGWNTEAFF. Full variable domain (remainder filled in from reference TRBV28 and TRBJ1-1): DVKVTQSSRYLVKRTGEKVFLECVQDMDHENMFWYRQDPGLGLRLIYFSYDVKMKEKGDIPEGYSVSREKKERFSLILESASTNQTSMYLCASSPLQGWNTEAFFGQGTRLTVV.

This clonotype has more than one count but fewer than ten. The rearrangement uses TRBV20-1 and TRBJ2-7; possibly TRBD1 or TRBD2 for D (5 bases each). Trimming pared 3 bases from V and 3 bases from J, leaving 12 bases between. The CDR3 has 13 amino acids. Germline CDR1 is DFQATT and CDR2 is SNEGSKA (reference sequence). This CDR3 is CSARWGRNYEQYF. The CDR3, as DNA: TGCAGTGCTAGGTGGGGACGGAACTACGAGCAGTACTTC.

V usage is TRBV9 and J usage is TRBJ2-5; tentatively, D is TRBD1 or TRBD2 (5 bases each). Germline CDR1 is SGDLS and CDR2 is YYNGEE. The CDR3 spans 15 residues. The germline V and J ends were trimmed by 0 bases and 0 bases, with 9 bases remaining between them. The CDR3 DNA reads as TGTGCCAGCAGCGTAGGTGAGGGGTACCAAGAGACCCAGTACTTC. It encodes CASSVGEGYQETQYF.

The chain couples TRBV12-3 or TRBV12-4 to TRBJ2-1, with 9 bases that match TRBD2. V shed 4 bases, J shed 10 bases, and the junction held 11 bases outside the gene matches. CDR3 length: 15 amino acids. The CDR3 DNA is TGTGCCAGCAGTTATTCTAGCGGGGTCCCGGAGGAGCAGTTCTTC. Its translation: CASSYSSGVPEEQFF.

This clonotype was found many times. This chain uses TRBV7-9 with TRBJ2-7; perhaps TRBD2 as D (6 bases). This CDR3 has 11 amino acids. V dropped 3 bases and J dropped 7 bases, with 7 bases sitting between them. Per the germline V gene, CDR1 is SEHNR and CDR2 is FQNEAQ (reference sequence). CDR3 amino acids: CASSFSGEQYF. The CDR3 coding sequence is TGTGCCAGCAGCTTCAGCGGGGAGCAGTACTTC.

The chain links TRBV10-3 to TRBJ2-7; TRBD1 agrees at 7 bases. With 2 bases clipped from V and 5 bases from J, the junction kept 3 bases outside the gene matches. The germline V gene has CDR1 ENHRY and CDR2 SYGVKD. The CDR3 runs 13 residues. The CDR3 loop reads CAISEDRDNEQYF. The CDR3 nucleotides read TGTGCCATCAGTGAGGACAGGGACAACGAGCAGTACTTC.

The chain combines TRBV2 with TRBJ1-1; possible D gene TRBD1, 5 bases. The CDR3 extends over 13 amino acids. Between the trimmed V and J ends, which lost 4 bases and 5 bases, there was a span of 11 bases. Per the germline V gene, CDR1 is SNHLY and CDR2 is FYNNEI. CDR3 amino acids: CASSVTALTEAFF. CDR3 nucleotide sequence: TGTGCCAGCAGTGTGACAGCGTTAACTGAAGCTTTCTTT.

This CDR3 is CASSSTREQFF. The DNA of the CDR3 is TGTGCCAGCAGTTCGACAAGAGAGCAGTTCTTC. The chain combines TRBV28 with TRBJ2-1; unclear D gene. V gave up 4 bases and J gave up 10 bases, with 8 bases separating them. CDR1 and CDR2 (germline): MDHEN, SYDVKM. This CDR3 has 11 amino acids.

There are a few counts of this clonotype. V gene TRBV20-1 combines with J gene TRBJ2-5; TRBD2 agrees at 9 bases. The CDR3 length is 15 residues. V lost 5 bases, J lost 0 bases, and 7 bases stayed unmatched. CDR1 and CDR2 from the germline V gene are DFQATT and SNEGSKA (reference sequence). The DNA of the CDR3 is TGCAGTGCTGTTAGCCTAGCGGGGTACCAAGAGACCCAGTACTTC. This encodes CSAVSLAGYQETQYF.

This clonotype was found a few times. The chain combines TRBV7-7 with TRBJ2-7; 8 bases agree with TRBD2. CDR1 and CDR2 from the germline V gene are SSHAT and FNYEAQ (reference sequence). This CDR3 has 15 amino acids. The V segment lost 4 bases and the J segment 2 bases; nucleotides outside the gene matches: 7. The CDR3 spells CASSSKREYPYEQYF. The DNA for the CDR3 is TGTGCCAGCAGCTCTAAGCGGGAGTACCCCTACGAGCAGTACTTC.

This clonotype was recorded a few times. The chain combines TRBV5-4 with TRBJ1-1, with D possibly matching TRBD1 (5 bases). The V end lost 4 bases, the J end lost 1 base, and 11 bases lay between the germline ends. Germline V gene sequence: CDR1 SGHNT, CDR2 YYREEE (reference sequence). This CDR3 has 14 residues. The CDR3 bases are TGTGCCAGCAGCGATGACAGAGCGAACACTGAAGCTTTCTTT. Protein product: CASSDDRANTEAFF. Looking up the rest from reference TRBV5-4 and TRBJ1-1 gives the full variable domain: ETGVTQSPTHLIKTRGQQVTLRCSSQSGHNTVSWYQQALGQGPQFIFQYYREEENGRGNFPPRFSGLQFPNYSSELNVNALELDDSALYLCASSDDRANTEAFFGQGTRLTVV.

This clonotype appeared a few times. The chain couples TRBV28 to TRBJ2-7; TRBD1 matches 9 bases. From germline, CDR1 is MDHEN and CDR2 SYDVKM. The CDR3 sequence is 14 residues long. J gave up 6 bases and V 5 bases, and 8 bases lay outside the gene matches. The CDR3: CASSAGDRVSEQYF. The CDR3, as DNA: TGTGCCAGCAGTGCCGGGGACAGGGTCTCCGAGCAGTACTTC.

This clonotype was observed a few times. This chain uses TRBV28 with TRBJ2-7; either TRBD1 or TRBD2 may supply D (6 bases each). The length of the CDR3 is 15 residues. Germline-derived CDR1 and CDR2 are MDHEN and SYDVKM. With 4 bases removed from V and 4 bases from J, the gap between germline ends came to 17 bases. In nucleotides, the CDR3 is TGTGCCAGCAGTTATGGAGGGGGGCCATTTTACGAGCAGTACTTC. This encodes CASSYGGGPFYEQYF. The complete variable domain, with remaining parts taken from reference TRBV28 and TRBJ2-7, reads DVKVTQSSRYLVKRTGEKVFLECVQDMDHENMFWYRQDPGLGLRLIYFSYDVKMKEKGDIPEGYSVSREKKERFSLILESASTNQTSMYLCASSYGGGPFYEQYFGPGTRLTVT.

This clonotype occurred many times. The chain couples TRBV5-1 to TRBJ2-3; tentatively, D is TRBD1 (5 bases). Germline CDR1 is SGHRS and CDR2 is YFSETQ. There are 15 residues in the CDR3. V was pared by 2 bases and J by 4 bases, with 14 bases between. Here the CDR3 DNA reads TGCGCCAGCAGCTTCCAGGCAGGGAATGCAGATACGCAGTATTTT. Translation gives CASSFQAGNADTQYF.

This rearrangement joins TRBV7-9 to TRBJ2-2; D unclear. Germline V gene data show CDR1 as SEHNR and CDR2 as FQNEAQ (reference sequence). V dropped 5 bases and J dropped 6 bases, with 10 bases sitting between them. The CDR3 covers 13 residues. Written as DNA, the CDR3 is TGTGCCAGCAGCCCTTCAGGTCCCGGGGAGCTGTTTTTT. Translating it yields CASSPSGPGELFF. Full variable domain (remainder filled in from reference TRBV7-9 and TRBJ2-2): DTGVSQNPRHKITKRGQNVTFRCDPISEHNRLYWYRQTLGQGPEFLTYFQNEAQLEKSRLLSDRFSAERPKGSFSTLEIQRTEQGDSAMYLCASSPSGPGELFFGEGSRLTVL.